This T cell receptor beta chain stems from a study of blood T cell repertoires in COVID-19. Using immunoSEQ multiplex PCR, the repertoire was profiled, and TCRdb retains in-frame clones only, with some absent. Among more than 350,000 clones, about 90% were seen once, and the ten largest hold less than 3.5%. This receptor was identified in a woman aged 25-40 years with COVID-19, enrolled during active disease. Sequencing input: peripheral blood.

The CDR3 reads CASTYSDDSGNTIYF. The CDR3 nucleotides are TGTGCCAGCACTTACAGTGATGACTCTGGAAACACCATATATTTT. V gene TRBV2 combines with J gene TRBJ1-3; D remains unclear. Germline assignment: CDR1 SNHLY and CDR2 FYNNEI. The CDR3 totals 15 residues. Trimming stripped 7 bases from V and 0 bases from J, with 13 bases between.